These T cell receptor beta chains were read from a single sample in a study of blood T cell repertoires in COVID-19. Some clones are missing from TCRdb's copy, which holds only in-frame ones; the method was immunoSEQ multiplex PCR. The data hold 200,000 or so clones, with 84% observed a single time. The sample taken for sequencing was PBMCs or T cells enriched from blood (not recorded which). Receptors originate from a man aged 40-49 years who had recovered from COVID-19. The CDR3 runs from the conserved cysteine through the conserved F or W. Fields, in order: CDR3 length, clone size, V gene, D gene, J gene, CDR3 DNA, CDR3 protein. D genes are given only for firm matches. Clone size is shown for a subset of rows, as once, few, many or a class of expanded clone.

>15|-|TRBV6-5|-|TRBJ1-3
TGTGCCAGCAGTCCCTCTATGGGGGCGGGAAACACCATATATTTT
CASSPSMGAGNTIYF
>14|-|TRBV28|TRBD1|TRBJ1-6
TGTGCCAGCAGTTGGACAGGGAATAATTCACCCCTCCACTTT
CASSWTGNNSPLHF
>15|-|TRBV18|-|TRBJ1-6
TGTGCCAGCTCACCCCAGGGTTACTCTAATTCACCCCTCCACTTT
CASSPQGYSNSPLHF
>14|-|TRBV11-3|TRBD1|TRBJ2-2
TGTGCCAGCAGGAGACAGGGGAACACCGGGGAGCTGTTTTTT
CASRRQGNTGELFF
>14|few|TRBV7-9|-|TRBJ1-6
TGTGCCAGCAGCGAGGGCATAGGAGGGTCACCCCTCCACTTT
CASSEGIGGSPLHF
>19|-|TRBV19|-|TRBJ2-3
TGTGCCAGTAGTAAGGACTTTGTAGTTTCACCAACCACTAAATATACGCAGTATTTT
CASSKDFVVSPTTKYTQYF
>15|-|TRBV6-5|-|TRBJ1-2
TGTGCCAGCACTTCCCTTGTAGTGGTCTACTATGGCTACACCTTC
CASTSLVVVYYGYTF
>11|-|TRBV12-3/TRBV12-4|TRBD1|TRBJ1-1
TGTGCCAGCACCTTGGACAGGGAAGCTTTCTTT
CASTLDREAFF
>14|-|TRBV6-1|-|TRBJ1-1
TGTGCCAGCAGTGAAGTTGGTGTCGCGGGATCTGCTTTCTTT
CASSEVGVAGSAFF
>15|once|TRBV19|-|TRBJ1-4
TGTGCCAGTAGTATTTGGGGGGCAACTAATGAAAAACTGTTTTTT
CASSIWGATNEKLFF
>15|-|TRBV19|-|TRBJ1-2
TGTGCCAGTAGTACCCTTGGAACGAGGAACTATGGCTACACCTTC
CASSTLGTRNYGYTF
>16|-|TRBV7-2|-|TRBJ2-1
TGTGCCAGCAGCTTAGTTAGCCGGGCGGGTCTCAATGAGCAGTTCTTC
CASSLVSRAGLNEQFF
>13|-|TRBV29-1|-|TRBJ1-1
TGCAGCGCCTCCGACAGTCTGAACACTGAAGCTTTCTTT
CSASDSLNTEAFF
>15|-|TRBV4-3|-|TRBJ2-3
TGCGCCAGCAGCCCTTTAAGCGGCGGCACAGATACGCAGTATTTT
CASSPLSGGTDTQYF
>15|-|TRBV6-5|-|TRBJ1-5
TGTGCCAGCAGCGATCAGGGAAATAGCAATCAGCCCCAGCATTTT
CASSDQGNSNQPQHF
>14|few|TRBV6-5|-|TRBJ1-6
TGTGCCAGCAGTTACCAAGGGGTTTATTCACCCCTCCACTTT
CASSYQGVYSPLHF
>17|-|TRBV7-2|-|TRBJ1-6
TGTGCCAGCAGCTTAGGGGTGTGGGGGGGGAAAAATTCACCCCTCCACTTT
CASSLGVWGGKNSPLHF
>13|-|TRBV30|TRBD1|TRBJ1-1
TGTGCCTGGAGCAGGGGGCCTATCACTGAAGCTTTCTTT
CAWSRGPITEAFF
>13|few|TRBV30|-|TRBJ1-5
TGTGCCTGGAGTGTACAGGGCAATCAGCCCCAGCATTTT
CAWSVQGNQPQHF
>15|-|TRBV15|-|TRBJ2-1
TGTGCCACCCGTTTAGCCGGTCAGACCTACAATGAGCAGTTCTTC
CATRLAGQTYNEQFF
>15|-|TRBV7-3|TRBD2|TRBJ2-5
TGTGCCAGCAGCTCGGGACTAGCGGGCCAAGAGACCCAGTACTTC
CASSSGLAGQETQYF
>13|-|TRBV14|TRBD1|TRBJ1-6
TGTGCCAGCAGCGACAGGGCCAGTTCACCCCTCCACTTT
CASSDRASSPLHF
>15|-|TRBV6-2/TRBV6-3|-|TRBJ2-2
TGTGCCAGCAGTTCACAGGGACGAGAGGGCGGGGAGCTGTTTTTT
CASSSQGREGGELFF
>14|-|TRBV28|-|TRBJ1-4
TGTGCCAGCAGTTCTCCTGGGGGGTCCGAAAAACTGTTTTTT
CASSSPGGSEKLFF
>14|-|TRBV7-2|-|TRBJ2-7
TGTGCCAGCAGCCAGACTCGTTCGGCCTACGAGCAGTACTTC
CASSQTRSAYEQYF
>15|once|TRBV19|-|TRBJ2-2
TGTGCCAGTAATGGAGGGTACCCGAACACCGGGGAGCTGTTTTTT
CASNGGYPNTGELFF
>14|-|TRBV28|TRBD1|TRBJ2-7
TGTGCCAGCACCCTTCCGGGACAGGGAAACGAGCAGTACTTC
CASTLPGQGNEQYF
>14|-|TRBV9|-|TRBJ1-5
TGTGCCAGCTCCAAAGGGCAGGCCAGGGGCCCCCAGCATTTT
CASSKGQARGPQHF
>12|-|TRBV6-5|TRBD1|TRBJ2-7
TGTGCCAGCAGTTACCAAGACAGGGGTAAGTACTTC
CASSYQDRGKYF
>17|few|TRBV3-1/TRBV3-2|TRBD1|TRBJ1-4
TGTGCCAGCAGCCCCCGAGTGTCCAGGGGGGATAATGAAAAACTGTTTTTT
CASSPRVSRGDNEKLFF
>15|-|TRBV7-2|TRBD1|TRBJ2-2
TGTGCCAGCAGCCTCCGGACAGGAACAACCGGGGAGCTGTTTTTT
CASSLRTGTTGELFF
>14|-|TRBV4-3|-|TRBJ1-1
TGCGCCAGCAGCCAAGATTTGATCAGTGCCGAAGCTTTCTTT
CASSQDLISAEAFF
>15|few|TRBV7-2|TRBD2|TRBJ2-3
TGTGCCAGCAGCCTCGGACTAGCGGTGACAGATACGCAGTATTTT
CASSLGLAVTDTQYF
>14|-|TRBV19|TRBD1|TRBJ1-5
TGTGCCAGTAGTCCCCAGGGGGGCCAGGGGGCCCAGCATTTT
CASSPQGGQGAQHF
>15|-|TRBV5-1|TRBD1|TRBJ1-3
TGCGCCAGCACAAAGGAGGGGGCAGCTGGAAACACCATATATTTT
CASTKEGAAGNTIYF
>14|once|TRBV2|TRBD1|TRBJ1-4
TGTGCCAGCAGGACACAGGGGGAAGGTGAAAAACTGTTTTTT
CASRTQGEGEKLFF
>17|-|TRBV28|-|TRBJ1-2
TGTGCCAGCCGCCAACTAAGGGGTCAGACACTTAACTATGGCTACACCTTC
CASRQLRGQTLNYGYTF
>12|-|TRBV7-9|-|TRBJ1-1
TGTGCCAGCGGTCGGGGATCCACTGAAGCTTTCTTT
CASGRGSTEAFF
>15|few|TRBV19|TRBD1|TRBJ1-1
TGTGCCAGTAGCCCCCTGGGACAGGGGGCCACTGAAGCTTTCTTT
CASSPLGQGATEAFF
>16|-|TRBV7-9|TRBD1|TRBJ2-1
TGTGCCAGCAGCCCTCGGGACAGGAGTCCCTACAATGAGCAGTTCTTC
CASSPRDRSPYNEQFF
>16|-|TRBV7-2|TRBD1|TRBJ1-2
TGTGCCAGCAGCTTATTGGGACAGGGGGCGAGCTATGGCTACACCTTC
CASSLLGQGASYGYTF
>14|-|TRBV29-1|-|TRBJ1-3
TGCAGCGTTGAAGACAGGACATCTGGAAACACCATATATTTT
CSVEDRTSGNTIYF
>16|-|TRBV9|-|TRBJ1-3
TGTGCCAGCAGCGTAGATGACCGCGGAGGGGGAAACACCATATATTTT
CASSVDDRGGGNTIYF
>13|-|TRBV7-2|-|TRBJ1-2
TGTGCCAGCAGCCTTCCGGGGGGCTATGGCTACACCTTC
CASSLPGGYGYTF
>13|-|TRBV4-2|-|TRBJ2-1
TGTGCCAGCAGCCAAGTTTCCGACAATGAGCAGTTCTTC
CASSQVSDNEQFF
>12|-|TRBV7-2|-|TRBJ2-7
TGTGCCAGCAGCTTACATCCCTACGAGCAGTACTTC
CASSLHPYEQYF
>13|-|TRBV6-5|-|TRBJ1-1
TGTGCCAGCAGTTACTCGCGGAACACTGAAGCTTTCTTT
CASSYSRNTEAFF
>13|-|TRBV18|TRBD1|TRBJ2-7
TGTGCCAGCTTCCGGACAGGGGCCTACGAGCAGTACTTC
CASFRTGAYEQYF
>14|-|TRBV29-1|-|TRBJ1-5
TGCAGCGTTTCCACAGGGAATAGCAATCAGCCCCAGCATTTT
CSVSTGNSNQPQHF
>15|-|TRBV27|TRBD1|TRBJ1-6
TGTGCCAGCAGCTTGACAGGGGGGCTTAATTCACCCCTCCACTTT
CASSLTGGLNSPLHF
>14|-|TRBV6-5|-|TRBJ2-1
TGTGCCAGCAGTTACGGCTTCTTCGACACTAGTGAGTTCTTC
CASSYGFFDTSEFF
>13|-|TRBV12-3/TRBV12-4|-|TRBJ1-5
TGTGCCAGCAGCCTTGAGGTTAATCAGCCCCAGCATTTT
CASSLEVNQPQHF
>13|-|TRBV27|-|TRBJ2-5
TGTGCCAGCAGTTTATTTGACAGGGAGACCCAGTACTTC
CASSLFDRETQYF